Included here is one T cell receptor (beta chain) sequence, with context. What it binds is not known. The record originates from a study of shared clonotypes between healthy human individuals. CDR3 length: 15 amino acids. Germline values: CDR1 MDHEN, CDR2 SYDVKM. The V end was cut by 8 bases, the J end by 0 bases, with 15 bases between. Study-wide results and caveats: An expected dependence of interdonor clonotype sharing on sequencing depth was noted.

Across several immunoSEQ plates, the genomic DNA of each subset was split evenly. The table came from immunoSEQ multiplex PCR; TCRdb's copy has only in-frame clones and leaves some out. This sample has 450,000 to 500,000 clones, with 76% found just once. The sequence was collected from a woman between 40 and 50 years old in good health. Some clones in this sample may be carry-over from other donors' samples. The sample comprised PBMCs. V and J are TRBV28 and TRBJ2-3; D may be TRBD1 or TRBD2 (5 bases each). CDR3 nucleotide sequence: TGTGCCAGCGGCGAGGGACGGGGTAGCACAGATACGCAGTATTTT. It translates to CASGEGRGSTDTQYF. The full variable domain, rest sourced from reference TRBV28 and TRBJ2-3, is DVKVTQSSRYLVKRTGEKVFLECVQDMDHENMFWYRQDPGLGLRLIYFSYDVKMKEKGDIPEGYSVSREKKERFSLILESASTNQTSMYLCASGEGRGSTDTQYFGPGTRLTVL.